The 2 T cell receptor beta chains in this list originate from one sample, sequenced in a study of control samples from healthy donors and cancer patients (dated by TCRdb to the early 2020s). Library construction relied on the immunoSEQ multiplex PCR assay. Entries here come from immuneACCESS through TCRdb and include only in-frame sequences with V and J called. Some clones fail to appear in such tables; in the studies checked, an unresolved V gene covers under half of the shortfall, and the cause of the remainder is unknown. This sample has 150,000 to 200,000 clones in its table, and around 92% of those were observed once. The ten top clones hold around 2% of the sample. Sequencing input: blood. All receptors come from a woman in her forties in good health.

Many counts were recorded for this clone. The rearrangement uses TRBV5-5 and TRBJ1-2, with 9 bases that match TRBD1. The germline CDR1 and CDR2 sequences are SGHKS and YYEKEE (reference sequence). This CDR3 region has 16 residues. Unmatched junction bases numbered 10, after V lost 4 bases and J lost 3 bases. The CDR3 spells CASSTAGTGFHYGYTF. DNA of the CDR3: TGTGCCAGCAGCACTGCTGGGACAGGGTTTCACTATGGCTACACCTTC.

The chain couples TRBV5-1 to TRBJ1-5; D is possibly TRBD1 (5 bases). Germline lookup yields CDR1 SGHRS and CDR2 YFSETQ. Trimming took 0 bases from V and 2 from J, leaving 6 bases between them. CDR3 length: 14 amino acids. The CDR3 sequence is CASSLGGGNQPQHF. DNA for the CDR3: TGCGCCAGCAGCTTGGGGGGCGGCAATCAGCCCCAGCATTTT.